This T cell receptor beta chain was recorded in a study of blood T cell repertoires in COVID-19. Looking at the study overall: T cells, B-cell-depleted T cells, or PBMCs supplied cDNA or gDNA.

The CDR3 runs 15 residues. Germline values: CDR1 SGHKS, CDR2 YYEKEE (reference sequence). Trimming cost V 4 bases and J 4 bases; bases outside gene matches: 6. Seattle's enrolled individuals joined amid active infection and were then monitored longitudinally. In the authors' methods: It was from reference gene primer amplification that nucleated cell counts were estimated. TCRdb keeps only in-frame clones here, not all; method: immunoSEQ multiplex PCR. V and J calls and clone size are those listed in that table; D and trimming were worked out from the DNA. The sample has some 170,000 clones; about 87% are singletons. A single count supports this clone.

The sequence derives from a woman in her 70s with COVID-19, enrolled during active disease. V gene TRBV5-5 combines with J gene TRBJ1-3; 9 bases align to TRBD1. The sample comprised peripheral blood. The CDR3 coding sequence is TGTGCCAGCAGCGTCGGGACAGGGCTCGGAAACACCATATATTTT. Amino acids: CASSVGTGLGNTIYF.